The entry that follows covers one T cell receptor (beta chain) sequence. Its specificity is not known. This sample stems from a study of T cell repertoires in cytomegalovirus infection. At the level of the study: Alongside well-studied HLA-B-restricted CMV epitopes, recently identified HLA-C-restricted CMV epitopes were also used. Public signatures in TCR beta pointed to CMV infection and matching HLA type.

Study-level results: Carriers of CMV and the relevant HLA type were discriminated by public TCR beta frequency. Dominant in the ex vivo response were TCR beta clonotypes restricted by HLA-C and specific for CMV.

TCRdb recomputed calls from the reads with MiXCR, one row per CDR3 protein. This table holds 900,000 to 950,000 distinct CDR3 sequences, approximately 33% found once. The CDR3 runs 13 residues. Germline CDR1 SNHLY, CDR2 FYNNEI. Trimming left V 8 bases short and J 2 bases short, with 9 bases between. The sequence derives from a human donor in good health (CMV status not recorded). Some clones in this sample may be carry-over from other donors' samples. Here the sequenced sample was cultured CD8+ T cells from PBMCs, taken from culture after CMV antigen stimulation. The gene calls are TRBV2 and TRBJ2-2; D is unresolved. CDR3 region: CASPGINTGELFF. The CDR3 DNA reads as TGTGCCAGCCCCGGCATCAACACCGGGGAGCTGTTTTTT.